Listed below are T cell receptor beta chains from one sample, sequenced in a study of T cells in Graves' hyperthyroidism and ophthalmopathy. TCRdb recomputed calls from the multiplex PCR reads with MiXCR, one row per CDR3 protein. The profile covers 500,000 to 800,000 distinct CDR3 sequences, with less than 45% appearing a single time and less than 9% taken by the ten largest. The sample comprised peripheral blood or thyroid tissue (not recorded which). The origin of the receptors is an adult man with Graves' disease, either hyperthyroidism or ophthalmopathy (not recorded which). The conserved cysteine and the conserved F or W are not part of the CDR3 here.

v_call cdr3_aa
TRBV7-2 ASSLGALPTEAF
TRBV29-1 SVRDTGTDTEAF
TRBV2 ASSEFPTRPGQGHNQPQH
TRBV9 ASRGQGAREQY
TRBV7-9 ASTSTSGSFGGELF
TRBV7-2 ASSSDRASKE
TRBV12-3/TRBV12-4 ASSPMGQGTEKLF
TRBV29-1 SVERGSDNGYT
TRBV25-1 ASSESGAKGKLF
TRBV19 ASGPKGQGALRGPT
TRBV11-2 ASSLDSFSGQEYTEAF
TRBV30 ARSRVAGELF
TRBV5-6 ASSQHGQGTYEQY
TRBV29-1 SSHRLAGEQETQY
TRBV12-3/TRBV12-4 ASSLRRGAYGYT
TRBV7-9 ASSSSAAGAYGQY
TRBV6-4 ASSDSFGPDTQY
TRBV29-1 SVISGLGSYEQC
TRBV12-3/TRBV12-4 ASSLGNEKLF
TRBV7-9 TSRKGDMNTEAF
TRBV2 ASSDFLADQPQH
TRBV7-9 ASSQGRTQY
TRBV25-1 ASSEYGQGLISLH